Below, one T cell receptor beta chain is given with its context. Its target is not known. Germline V gene data show CDR1 as MDHEN and CDR2 as SYDVKM. The CDR3 runs 13 residues. V dropped 6 bases and J dropped 1 base, with 9 bases sitting between them. This entry comes from a study of metastatic and nonmetastatic thyroid tumors. As for the study in general: A comparison of repertoires was made across blood and tumor or nodule tissue from malignant and benign thyroid patients. Notes on the study in general: In both blood and tumor samples, TCR beta diversity was reported significantly higher for malignant than benign nodules.

Patients had received no treatment of any kind before thyroid surgery. TCRdb ran MiXCR on the PCR reads. The sample records roughly 70,000 clones, roughly 18% being singletons. The sequenced material came from blood. The receptor comes from a female donor with papillary thyroid cancer or a benign thyroid nodule (not recorded which). Some clones in this sample may be carry-over from other donors' samples. The chain carries TRBV28 and TRBJ1-1; unclear D gene. In DNA form, the CDR3 reads TGTGCCAGCAGGCCTCAGAGGAACACTGAAGCTTTCTTT. As protein: CASRPQRNTEAFF.